This T cell receptor (beta chain) was profiled in a study of regulatory T cells in long-lasting Graves disease. This clonotype has ten or more counts. Specified time point: newly diagnosed GD, antithyroid drugs for less than 3 months. Researchers made the TCR library from RNA that was extracted from PBMCs. Tubes containing EDTA received about 10 milliliters of drawn peripheral blood. Germline lookup yields CDR1 MDHEN and CDR2 SYDVKM. The V end was cut by 7 bases, the J end by 0 bases, with 6 bases between. The CDR3 runs 13 residues. Combining iRepertoire HTBI primers with Arm-PCR of CDR3 regions, the authors built TCR beta libraries. How the authors handled the data: Samples revealed 62 TRBV and about 15 TRBJ segments. Using its own MiXCR run on the multiplex PCR reads, TCRdb lists one record per CDR3 protein. The V and J calls and clone size are TCRdb's, not the authors'. The table includes hundreds of thousands of distinct CDR3 sequences, roughly 16% detected once.

This sample was shared with a second study, whose subject was T cells in Graves' hyperthyroidism and ophthalmopathy. As that report states: Subjects aged 18 to 65 presented with newly diagnosed hyperthyroidism of less than 2 months' duration. Blood also showed most of the thyroid clonotypes that were expanded above 0.001.

This TCR was sampled from a woman under 40 with Graves disease. This chain links TRBV28 with TRBJ2-2; unclear D gene. The input for sequencing was peripheral blood mononuclear cells (PBMCs), taken at new diagnosis, from a patient treated with antithyroid drugs. CDR3 residues: CASITPNTGELFF. CDR3 coding DNA: TGTGCCAGCATTACCCCGAACACCGGGGAGCTGTTTTTT. The full variable domain, in which reference TRBV28 and TRBJ2-2 provide the parts outside the CDR3, is DVKVTQSSRYLVKRTGEKVFLECVQDMDHENMFWYRQDPGLGLRLIYFSYDVKMKEKGDIPEGYSVSREKKERFSLILESASTNQTSMYLCASITPNTGELFFGEGSRLTVL.